The 11 T cell receptor beta chains below all came from one sample that was sequenced in a study of blood T cells in healthy people across ages. The authors ran a second PCR of about 6 to 11 cycles using a sample-barcoded 5' primer and a J-beta primer mix. Each CDR3 protein is one row after TCRdb ran MiXCR on the 5' RACE reads. Among 750,000 to 950,000 distinct CDR3 sequences listed, about 28% were seen once. The sample also formed part of further work on T cells of mothers and their children.

Specimen: blood. The receptor source for this set is a middle-aged woman in good health.

J is TRBJ2-5 and V is TRBV27; D assignment may be TRBD1 or TRBD2 (7 bases each). Germline values: CDR1 MNHEY, CDR2 SMNVEV (reference sequence). The CDR3 extends over 13 amino acids. Trimming stripped 5 bases from V and 11 bases from J, with 18 bases between. In nucleotides, the CDR3 is TGTGCCAGCAGTCCCTATTCGGGGGGACAGCAGTACTTC. Translated, it gives CASSPYSGGQQYF.

The V call is TRBV18, the J call TRBJ2-3; D remains unclear. The CDR3 length is 13 residues. The V and J ends lost 0 bases and 4 bases respectively, with 5 bases between them. The germline gives CDR1 KGHSH, CDR2 LQKENI. The CDR3 DNA follows: TGTGCCAGCTCACCACCGGGGTCAGATACGCAGTATTTT. Residues: CASSPPGSDTQYF. Using reference TRBV18 and TRBJ2-3 for the parts outside the CDR3, the full variable domain is NAGVMQNPRHLVRRRGQEARLRCSPMKGHSHVYWYRQLPEEGLKFMVYLQKENIIDESGMPKERFSAEFPKEGPSILRIQQVVRGDSAAYFCASSPPGSDTQYFGPGTRLTVL.

As to this clonotype: Mismatch with germline at one junction end may stem from a read error. The chain is built from TRBV5-5 and TRBJ1-1; possible D gene TRBD1, 6 bases. Germline CDR1 is SGHKS and CDR2 is YYEKEE (reference sequence). The CDR3 length is 14 residues. In DNA form, the CDR3 reads TGTGCCGGCAGCCCGGAGGGGGGATACACTGAAGCTTTCTTT. Amino acids: CAGSPEGGYTEAFF.

This clonotype was observed a handful of times. V is TRBV7-3 and J is TRBJ2-6; 9 positions agree with TRBD1. V dropped 5 bases and J dropped 2; count of bases not matched to a gene: 16. CDR1 is SGHTA, CDR2 FQGTGA, per germline. CDR3 length equals 20 residues. The CDR3 DNA sequence: TGTGCCAGCAGCCCGATCCCTAGGACAGGGGAGAGGGCTGGGGCCAACGTCCTGACTTTC. Translation: CASSPIPRTGERAGANVLTF.

The CDR3 DNA reads TGTGCCAGCAGCCAGGGGGGTATCACCGGGGAGCTGTTTTTT. Its translation is CASSQGGITGELFF. The rearrangement uses TRBV7-3 and TRBJ2-2, with TRBD1 as a possible D gene (7 bases). The CDR3 consists of 14 residues. Trimming shortened V by 5 bases and J by 4 bases, and 11 bases separated the two germline ends. CDR1 is SGHTA, CDR2 FQGTGA, per germline.

This chain connects TRBV3-1 to TRBJ1-1; D gene uncertain. The CDR3 is 13 residues long. The V end lost 4 bases, the J end lost 6 bases, and 12 bases lay between the germline ends. Germline values: CDR1 LGHDT, CDR2 YNNKEL (reference sequence). The CDR3 loop is CASSPQRVAEAFF. CDR3 coding DNA: TGTGCCAGCAGCCCTCAAAGAGTCGCTGAAGCTTTCTTT.

This clonotype occurred many times. CDR3 nucleotide sequence: TGTGCCAGCACCCCAGCGGGGGCTCCCTACGAGCAGTACTTC. The encoded protein is CASTPAGAPYEQYF. V and J are TRBV7-2 and TRBJ2-7; 8 positions agree with TRBD2. Trimming at V came to 7 bases and at J to 2 bases, leaving 7 bases not matched to a gene. This CDR3 has 14 amino acids. CDR1 is SGHTA and CDR2 is FQGNSA in the germline V gene.

The chain links TRBV12-3 or TRBV12-4 to TRBJ1-1; D is undetermined. The V and J ends lost 7 bases and 0 bases respectively, with 12 bases between them. This CDR3 spans 14 amino acids. CDR3: CASTGRAVNTEAFF. CDR3 sequence (DNA): TGTGCCAGCACCGGGCGCGCCGTGAACACTGAAGCTTTCTTT.

This rearrangement joins TRBV7-2 to TRBJ2-5; D is undetermined. V was trimmed by 5 bases and J by 3 bases, leaving 13 bases between them. The CDR3 length is 14 residues. Germline lookup yields CDR1 SGHTA and CDR2 FQGNSA. The CDR3 sequence: CASSRITWKETQYF. The CDR3 coding sequence is TGTGCCAGCAGCCGTATTACCTGGAAAGAGACCCAGTACTTC.

In the case of this clonotype: A much larger clone sits a single nucleotide away, making a read error possible. This chain uses TRBV12-3 or TRBV12-4 with TRBJ2-5, with 7 nucleotides matching TRBD2. V lost 3 bases to trimming and J lost 5 bases; unmatched junction nucleotides: 3. This CDR3 spans 13 amino acids. In DNA, the CDR3 is TGTGCCAGCAGTTTTGACGGGGGGGAGACCCAGTACTTC. Its translation is CASSFDGGETQYF.

J is TRBJ1-5 and V is TRBV28; D gene ambiguous. Germline V gives CDR1 MDHEN, CDR2 SYDVKM. The V end lost 6 bases, the J end lost 0 bases, and 18 bases lay between the germline ends. The CDR3 length is 17 residues. CDR3 coding DNA: TGTGCCAGCAGGGACGGCCCAGAACATTATAGCAATCAGCCCCAGCATTTT. Amino acid sequence: CASRDGPEHYSNQPQHF. The variable domain in full, completed from reference TRBV28 and TRBJ1-5, reads DVKVTQSSRYLVKRTGEKVFLECVQDMDHENMFWYRQDPGLGLRLIYFSYDVKMKEKGDIPEGYSVSREKKERFSLILESASTNQTSMYLCASRDGPEHYSNQPQHFGDGTRLSIL.